These 6 T cell receptor beta chains share one sample of origin, sequenced in a study of control samples from healthy donors and cancer patients. Generated by immunoSEQ multiplex PCR, the TCRdb table keeps only in-frame clones and is missing some. The data contain 40,000 or so clones, approximately 89% of them singletons. Sequencing used PBMCs. All receptors come from a woman aged 40 to 49 with head and neck cancer.

The J gene is TRBJ1-2, the V gene TRBV7-9; 7 positions match TRBD1. CDR1 is SEHNR, CDR2 FQNEAQ, per germline (reference sequence). J was trimmed by 4 bases and V by 5 bases; bases with no gene match: 4. This CDR3 has 13 amino acids. CDR3 in amino acids: CASSVDRAYGYTF. The CDR3 DNA sequence: TGTGCCAGCAGCGTCGACAGGGCCTATGGCTACACCTTC.

The chain employs TRBV11-2 and TRBJ1-1; no clear D gene. The CDR3 is 11 residues long. The V end was cut by 7 bases, the J end by 11 bases, with 14 bases between. Germline CDR1 and CDR2: SGHAT and FQNNGV. The DNA of the CDR3 is TGTGCCAGCAACCCTTGGGAGGGCGCTTTCTTT. This encodes CASNPWEGAFF.

The chain combines TRBV7-9 with TRBJ2-7; D gene unclear. The CDR3 sequence is 13 residues long. Trimming removed 8 bases from V and 0 bases from J, with 11 bases in between. Germline loops: CDR1 SEHNR, CDR2 FQNEAQ (reference sequence). In DNA, the CDR3 is TGTGCCAGCGTTGACGCGAACTCCTACGAGCAGTACTTC. Its translation: CASVDANSYEQYF. Supplemented by reference TRBV7-9 and TRBJ2-7, the full variable domain reads DTGVSQNPRHKITKRGQNVTFRCDPISEHNRLYWYRQTLGQGPEFLTYFQNEAQLEKSRLLSDRFSAERPKGSFSTLEIQRTEQGDSAMYLCASVDANSYEQYFGPGTRLTVT.

This sequence joins TRBV2 and TRBJ2-3; 13 nucleotides align to TRBD2. The CDR3 is made up of 18 amino acids. CDR1 is SNHLY, CDR2 FYNNEI, per germline. V was pared by 2 bases and J by 5 bases, with 10 bases of the junction left unmatched. CDR3 in DNA: TGTGCCAGCAGTGAAAGGGGGGGGACTAGCGGGAACATAGATACGCAGTATTTT. Encoded protein: CASSERGGTSGNIDTQYF.

This clone was counted a few times. This chain connects TRBV28 to TRBJ1-5, with a tentative D call TRBD1 (6 bases). V was shortened by 2 bases and J by 6 bases, with 11 bases between the two germline ends. The germline CDR1 and CDR2 sequences are MDHEN and SYDVKM. The length of the CDR3 is 14 residues. DNA for the CDR3: TGTGCCAGCAGTTTAGTCAGGGGAGGTCAGCCCCAGCATTTT. Protein product: CASSLVRGGQPQHF.

CDR3 nucleotide sequence: TGTGCCAGCAGCACGGGGCTTTACAATGAGCAGTTCTTC. It translates to CASSTGLYNEQFF. This rearrangement joins TRBV27 to TRBJ2-1; D is possibly TRBD1 or TRBD2 (5 bases each). The CDR3 loop spans 13 amino acids. The germline V gene has CDR1 MNHEY and CDR2 SMNVEV (reference sequence). V was pared by 6 bases and J by 4 bases, with 10 bases between.